This TCR beta chain originates from a study of OX40 agonist ivuxolimab in advanced cancers. Clones were sequenced by immunoSEQ multiplex PCR, and TCRdb holds only the in-frame ones, with some missing. This sample yields 90,000 to 100,000 clones, of which approximately 90% are seen a single time; 0.75% to 0.95% belongs to the top ten. V shed 1 base, J shed 6 bases, and the junction held 9 bases outside the gene matches. Germline lookup yields CDR1 SGHVS and CDR2 FNYEAQ. The CDR3 loop spans 16 amino acids. V usage is TRBV7-6 and J usage is TRBJ2-1, with 7 bases that match TRBD2. This receptor was obtained from an adult with an advanced solid tumor such as melanoma, head and neck, liver or kidney cancer. The sample in question was CD4+ or CD8+ T cells sorted from blood, obtained in a trial of the OX40 agonist ivuxolimab. The CDR3 protein is CASSLGLAEAGNEQFF. The CDR3 bases are TGTGCCAGCAGCTTAGGGCTAGCGGAGGCCGGCAATGAGCAGTTCTTC.